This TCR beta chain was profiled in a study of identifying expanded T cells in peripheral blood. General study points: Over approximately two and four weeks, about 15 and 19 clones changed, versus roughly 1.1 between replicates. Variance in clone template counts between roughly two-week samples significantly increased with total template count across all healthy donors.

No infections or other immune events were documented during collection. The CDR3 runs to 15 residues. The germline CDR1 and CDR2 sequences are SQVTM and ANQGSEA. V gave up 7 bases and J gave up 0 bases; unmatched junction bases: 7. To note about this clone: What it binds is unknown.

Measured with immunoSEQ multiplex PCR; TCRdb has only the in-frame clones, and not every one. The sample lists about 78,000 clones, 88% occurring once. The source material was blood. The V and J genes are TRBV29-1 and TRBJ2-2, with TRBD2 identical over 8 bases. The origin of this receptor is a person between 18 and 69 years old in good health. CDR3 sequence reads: CSAGGRTANTGELFF. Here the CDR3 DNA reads TGCAGCGCGGGGGGGCGGACCGCGAACACCGGGGAGCTGTTTTTT.